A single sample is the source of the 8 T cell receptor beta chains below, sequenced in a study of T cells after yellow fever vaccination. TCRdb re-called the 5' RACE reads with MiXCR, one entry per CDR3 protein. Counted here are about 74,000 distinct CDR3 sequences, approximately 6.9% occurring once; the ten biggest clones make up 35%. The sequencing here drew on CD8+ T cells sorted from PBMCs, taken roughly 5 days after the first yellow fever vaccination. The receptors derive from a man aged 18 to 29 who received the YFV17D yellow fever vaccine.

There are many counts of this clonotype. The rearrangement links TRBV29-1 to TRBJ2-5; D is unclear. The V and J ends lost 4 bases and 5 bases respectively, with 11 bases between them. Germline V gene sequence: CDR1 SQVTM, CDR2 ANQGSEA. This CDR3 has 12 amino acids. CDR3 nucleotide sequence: TGCAGCGTTGTCGCGCCTGGTGAGACCCAGTACTTC. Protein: CSVVAPGETQYF.

CDR3 in DNA: TGTGCCAGCAGTTCGATCGGTGGGTTGATGAACACTGAAGCTTTCTTT. Residues: CASSSIGGLMNTEAFF. The chain carries TRBV27 and TRBJ1-1; D is uncertain. The germline CDR1 and CDR2 sequences are MNHEY and SMNVEV (reference sequence). The V end lost 4 bases, the J end lost 0 bases, and 15 bases lay between the germline ends. The CDR3 has 16 residues.

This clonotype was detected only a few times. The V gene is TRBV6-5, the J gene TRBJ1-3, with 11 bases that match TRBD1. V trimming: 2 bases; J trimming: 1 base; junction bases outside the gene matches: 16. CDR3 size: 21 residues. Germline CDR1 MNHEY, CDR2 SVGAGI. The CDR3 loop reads CASSYVTGTGGFGRSGNTIYF. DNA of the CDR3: TGTGCCAGCAGTTACGTTACCGGGACAGGGGGTTTTGGGCGTTCTGGAAACACCATATATTTT.

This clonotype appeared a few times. The CDR3 sequence: CASSLSWGGDRDTDTQYF. Written as DNA, the CDR3 is TGTGCCAGCAGTTTATCCTGGGGGGGGGACAGGGACACAGATACGCAGTATTTT. This rearrangement joins TRBV28 to TRBJ2-3, with TRBD1 identical over 9 bases. The CDR3 totals 18 residues. J gave up 2 bases and V 1 base, and 10 bases lay outside the gene matches. CDR1 MDHEN and CDR2 SYDVKM come from the germline V gene.

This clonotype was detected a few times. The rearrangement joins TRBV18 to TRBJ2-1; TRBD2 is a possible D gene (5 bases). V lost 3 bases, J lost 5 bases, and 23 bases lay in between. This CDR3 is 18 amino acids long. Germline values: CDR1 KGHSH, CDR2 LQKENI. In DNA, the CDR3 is TGTGCCAGCTCACCGCCCCCCCTCATCGGGGTAGGGAACAATGAGCAGTTCTTC. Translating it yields CASSPPPLIGVGNNEQFF.

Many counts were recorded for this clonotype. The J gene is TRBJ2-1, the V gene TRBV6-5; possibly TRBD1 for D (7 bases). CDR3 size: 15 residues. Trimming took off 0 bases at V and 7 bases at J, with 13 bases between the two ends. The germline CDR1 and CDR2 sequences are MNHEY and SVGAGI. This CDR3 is CASSYSGQGGNEQFF. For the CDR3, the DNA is TGTGCCAGCAGTTACTCCGGCCAGGGGGGTAATGAGCAGTTCTTC.

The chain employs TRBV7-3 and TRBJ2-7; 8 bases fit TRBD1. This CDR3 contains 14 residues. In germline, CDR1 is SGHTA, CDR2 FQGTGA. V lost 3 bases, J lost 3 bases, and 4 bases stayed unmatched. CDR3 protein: CASSFTGGNYEQYF. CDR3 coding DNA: TGTGCCAGCAGCTTCACAGGGGGAAACTACGAGCAGTACTTC.

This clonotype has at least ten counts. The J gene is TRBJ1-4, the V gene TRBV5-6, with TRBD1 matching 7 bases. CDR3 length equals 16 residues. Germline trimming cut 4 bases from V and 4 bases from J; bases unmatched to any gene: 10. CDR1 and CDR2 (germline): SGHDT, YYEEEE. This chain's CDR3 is CASSTVDRDGNEKLFF. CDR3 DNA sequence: TGTGCCAGCAGCACGGTCGACAGGGATGGTAATGAAAAACTGTTTTTT.